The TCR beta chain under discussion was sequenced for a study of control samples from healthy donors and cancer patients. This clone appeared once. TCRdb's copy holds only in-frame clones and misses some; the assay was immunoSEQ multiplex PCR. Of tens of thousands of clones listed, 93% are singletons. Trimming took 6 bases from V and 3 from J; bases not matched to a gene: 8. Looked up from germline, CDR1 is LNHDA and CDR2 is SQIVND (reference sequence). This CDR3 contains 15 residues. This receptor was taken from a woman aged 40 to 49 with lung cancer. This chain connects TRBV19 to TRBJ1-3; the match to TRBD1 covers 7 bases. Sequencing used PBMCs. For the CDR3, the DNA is TGTGCCAGTAGGCTACAGGGGCCTAGTGGAAACACCATATATTTT. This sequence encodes CASRLQGPSGNTIYF. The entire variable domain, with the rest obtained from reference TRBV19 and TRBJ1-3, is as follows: DGGITQSPKYLFRKEGQNVTLSCEQNLNHDAMYWYRQDPGQGLRLIYYSQIVNDFQKGDIAEGYSVSREKKESFPLTVTSAQKNPTAFYLCASRLQGPSGNTIYFGEGSWLTVV.